This T cell receptor (beta chain) was recovered during a study of CD8 T cells in ankylosing spondylitis. The study's findings and limits: Seemingly characteristic of ankylosing spondylitis blood was a TCR beta motif consisting of 7 or 8 highly homologous variants. Enrichment of disease-linked clones was reportedly significant in matched ankylosing spondylitis synovial fluid.

The V gene's germline CDR1 is SGHRS and CDR2 YFSETQ. Deletions cut 1 base from V and 5 bases from J, with 16 bases between. The CDR3 has 16 amino acids. In the case of this clonotype: Its specificity is not known.

Quantitative 5'-RACE with molecular barcodes generated TCR beta libraries. Each CDR3 protein is one row after TCRdb ran MiXCR on the 5' RACE reads. The table has 350,000 to 450,000 distinct CDR3 sequences, 26% seen once. The sequencing sample was made of blood, either unsorted or a sorted T cell fraction (not recorded which). This clonotype originated in a male donor with ankylosing spondylitis. The chain has TRBV5-1 and TRBJ2-1; D is possibly TRBD1 (5 bases). The CDR3, as DNA: TGCGCCAGCAGCTTGAAGGGGTCCCCTGCTAACAATGAGCAGTTCTTC. It specifies CASSLKGSPANNEQFF.